These 21 T cell receptor beta chains were all obtained from the same sample, sequenced in a study of shared clonotypes between healthy human individuals. Repertoires were generated with immunoSEQ multiplex PCR, while TCRdb's copy carries only in-frame clones and drops some. The sample lists approximately 2,300,000 clones, 85% to 95% seen once, with approximately 0.39% in the top ten. Sample: naive CD4+ T cells from PBMCs. The subset was: CD45RA+ positively selected. The receptors shown here come from a man between 18 and 29 years old in good health. Some clones in this sample may be carry-over from other donors' samples.

The chain links TRBV6-5 to TRBJ1-3; D ambiguous. CDR3 size: 16 residues. The V end lost 3 bases, the J end lost 4 bases, and 16 bases lay between the germline ends. From germline, CDR1 is MNHEY and CDR2 SVGAGI. CDR3 region: CASSYFPRAEGNTIYF. The CDR3 DNA follows: TGTGCCAGCAGTTATTTCCCCCGGGCCGAGGGAAACACCATATATTTT.

The J gene is TRBJ2-7, the V gene TRBV28; 9 bases are a match to TRBD2. The length of the CDR3 is 18 residues. V lost 2 bases to trimming and J lost 2 bases; unmatched junction nucleotides: 13. Germline CDR1 is MDHEN and CDR2 is SYDVKM. The CDR3 loop is CASSLRPYPSGAPYEQYF. DNA for the CDR3: TGTGCCAGCAGTTTAAGGCCATACCCTAGCGGGGCCCCCTACGAGCAGTACTTC.

The chain couples TRBV9 to TRBJ2-5, with D tentatively TRBD2 (6 bases). CDR1 is SGDLS and CDR2 is YYNGEE in the germline V gene. This CDR3 is built from 14 residues. V was trimmed by 4 bases and J by 5 bases, leaving 15 bases between them. The CDR3 region has the DNA TGTGCCAGCAGCTTTATGTCGGGGAGGGAGACCCAGTACTTC. This translates into CASSFMSGRETQYF.

The chain uses TRBV9 and TRBJ1-5; 7 nucleotides line up with TRBD1. V dropped 4 bases and J dropped 8; count of bases not matched to a gene: 9. Per germline, CDR1 SGDLS and CDR2 YYNGEE. This CDR3 has 14 residues. DNA for the CDR3: TGTGCCAGCAGCCCCACAGGGGCCGAGGAGCCCCAGCATTTT. This sequence encodes CASSPTGAEEPQHF.

The chain links TRBV28 to TRBJ2-2, with D unclear. With 6 bases removed from V and 7 bases from J, the gap between germline ends came to 9 bases. Per germline, CDR1 MDHEN and CDR2 SYDVKM. The CDR3 is made up of 12 amino acids. The CDR3 region is CASSLLNGELFF. The CDR3 coding sequence is TGTGCCAGCAGCCTATTAAACGGGGAGCTGTTTTTT.

The gene calls are TRBV11-3 and TRBJ2-1; possible D gene TRBD2, 5 bases. Germline V lookup: CDR1 SGHNT, CDR2 YENEEA. This CDR3 is 14 amino acids long. Trimming took off 0 bases at V and 3 bases at J, with 6 bases between the two ends. The CDR3 protein is CASSLDRDYNEQFF. As DNA, the CDR3 is TGTGCCAGCAGCTTAGATCGGGACTACAATGAGCAGTTCTTC.

The genes are TRBV7-8 and TRBJ2-7; no firm D call. The CDR3 contains 14 residues. Germline V CDR1 and CDR2: SGHVS, FQNEAQ. The V end lost 1 base, the J end lost 3 bases, and 10 bases lay between the germline ends. The CDR3 DNA reads as TGTGCCAGCAGCTTAGGTCGGATCGTCTACGAGCAGTACTTC. This sequence encodes CASSLGRIVYEQYF.

This CDR3 reads CASSRRSGVSYNEQFF. In DNA, the CDR3 is TGTGCCAGCAGCCGGAGGAGCGGGGTTTCCTACAATGAGCAGTTCTTC. V and J are TRBV7-6 and TRBJ2-1, with 7 bases lining up with TRBD2. CDR1 and CDR2 (germline): SGHVS, FNYEAQ. V lost 5 bases, J lost 1 base, and 8 bases stayed unmatched. CDR3 length: 16 amino acids. The whole variable domain, filled in from reference TRBV7-6 and TRBJ2-1, reads GAGVSQSPRYKVTKRGQDVALRCDPISGHVSLYWYRQALGQGPEFLTYFNYEAQQDKSGLPNDRFSAERPEGSISTLTIQRTEQRDSAMYRCASSRRSGVSYNEQFFGPGTRLTVL.

V is TRBV5-6 and J is TRBJ2-7; 7 positions agree with TRBD2. Germline lookup yields CDR1 SGHDT and CDR2 YYEEEE. This CDR3 has 15 amino acids. The J segment lost 3 bases and the V segment lost 2 bases, leaving 8 bases of the junction unmatched. CDR3 nucleotide sequence: TGTGCCAGCAGCTTTTCTGGCGGGAGTCGCTACGAGCAGTACTTC. Protein: CASSFSGGSRYEQYF.

The rearrangement joins TRBV12-5 to TRBJ2-5; D uncertain. Trimming pared 6 bases from V and 7 bases from J, leaving 18 bases between. CDR3 length: 14 residues. Germline assignment: CDR1 LGHNT and CDR2 FRNRAP. CDR3 sequence reads: CASGPDGPLGTQYF. The CDR3 DNA follows: TGTGCTAGTGGCCCGGACGGGCCTCTCGGGACCCAGTACTTC. The whole variable domain, remainder taken from reference TRBV12-5 and TRBJ2-5, is DARVTQTPRHKVTEMGQEVTMRCQPILGHNTVFWYRQTMMQGLELLAYFRNRAPLDDSGMPKDRFSAEMPDATLATLKIQPSEPRDSAVYFCASGPDGPLGTQYFGPGTRLLVL.

The chain carries TRBV27 and TRBJ2-7; 9 nucleotides agree with TRBD1. There are 17 residues in the CDR3. With V trimmed by 0 bases and J by 0 bases, 6 bases remained unmatched. Germline V gives CDR1 MNHEY, CDR2 SMNVEV (reference sequence). CDR3 region: CASSLSRTGDSSYEQYF. The CDR3 DNA reads TGTGCCAGCAGTTTATCTCGGACAGGGGACAGCTCCTACGAGCAGTACTTC.

The chain has TRBV5-4 and TRBJ2-1; 11 bases are a match to TRBD2. From germline, CDR1 is SGHNT and CDR2 YYREEE (reference sequence). J lost 8 bases, V lost 4 bases, and 11 bases had no gene match. The CDR3 runs 16 residues. CDR3: CASSRGLADQSDEQFF. CDR3 coding DNA: TGTGCCAGCAGCCGGGGACTAGCGGATCAGTCGGATGAGCAGTTCTTC.

This CDR3 reads CASSMRTPPTGELFF. The CDR3 region has the DNA TGTGCCAGTAGTATGAGGACTCCTCCCACCGGGGAGCTGTTTTTT. The chain joins TRBV19 to TRBJ2-2; possibly TRBD2 for D (5 bases). This CDR3 is built from 15 residues. Germline V lookup: CDR1 LNHDA, CDR2 SQIVND (reference sequence). V lost 3 bases to trimming and J lost 4 bases, with 12 bases between them.

CDR3 sequence (DNA): TGTGCCAGCAATCAACGTGGGGATAGCCCAGATACGCAGTATTTT. Translation gives CASNQRGDSPDTQYF. This chain uses TRBV6-6 with TRBJ2-3; D is unresolved. The CDR3 is made up of 15 amino acids. V was trimmed by 7 bases and J by 4 bases, leaving 18 bases between them. Per the germline V gene, CDR1 is MNHNY and CDR2 is SVGAGI (reference sequence).

This chain links TRBV9 with TRBJ2-6; D might be TRBD1 (6 bases). Between the trimmed V and J ends, which lost 7 bases and 4 bases, there was a span of 18 bases. Germline CDR1 and CDR2: SGDLS and YYNGEE. The CDR3 runs 16 residues. The DNA for the CDR3 is TGTGCCAGCGGAGAACCCAGGGGACCCGGGGCCAACGTCCTGACTTTC. It encodes CASGEPRGPGANVLTF. The full variable domain, in which reference TRBV9 and TRBJ2-6 provide the parts outside the CDR3, is DSGVTQTPKHLITATGQRVTLRCSPRSGDLSVYWYQQSLDQGLQFLIQYYNGEERAKGNILERFSAQQFPDLHSELNLSSLELGDSALYFCASGEPRGPGANVLTFGAGSRLTVL.

The chain recombines TRBV11-2 with TRBJ1-3, with 8 bases matching TRBD1. V shed 2 bases and J 2 bases; nucleotides not matched to a gene: 2. Germline V gene lookup returns CDR1 SGHAT and CDR2 FQNNGV. CDR3 length: 15 amino acids. The DNA of the CDR3 is TGTGCCAGCAGCTTACCGGACAGGGCTGGAAACACCATATATTTT. Protein: CASSLPDRAGNTIYF.

This CDR3 is CASSQDLQETQYF. DNA for the CDR3: TGCGCCAGCAGCCAAGATCTCCAGGAGACCCAGTACTTC. V usage is TRBV4-1 and J usage is TRBJ2-5; D is unresolved. The CDR3 covers 13 residues. Trimming left V 0 bases short and J 5 bases short, with 7 bases between. The V gene's germline CDR1 is MGHRA and CDR2 YSYEKL.

J is TRBJ2-5 and V is TRBV29-1, with a weak D call TRBD2 (6 bases). Gene TRBJ2-7 matches the end of the DNA better, so the J call may be wrong. The length of the CDR3 is 15 residues. In germline, CDR1 is SQVTM, CDR2 ANQGSEA. The CDR3 is CSVAISLAKSYEQYF. CDR3 DNA sequence: TGCAGCGTCGCCATTTCGCTAGCGAAATCCTACGAGCAGTACTTC.

The chain employs TRBV28 and TRBJ2-7; D gene ambiguous. This CDR3 contains 13 residues. Germline-derived CDR1 and CDR2 are MDHEN and SYDVKM. Trimming shortened V by 3 bases and J by 4 bases, and 10 bases separated the two germline ends. In DNA, the CDR3 is TGTGCCAGCAGTTTGTCTACGATATACGAGCAGTACTTC. It is translated as CASSLSTIYEQYF.

CDR3 loop: CSGMLPGLAGNEQFF. As DNA, the CDR3 is TGCAGCGGTATGCTCCCCGGACTAGCGGGCAATGAGCAGTTCTTC. The V call is TRBV29-1, the J call TRBJ2-1; 11 nucleotides agree with TRBD2. The CDR3 runs to 15 residues. V was clipped by 7 bases and J by 6 bases; unmatched bases: 11. The germline V gene encodes CDR1 SQVTM and CDR2 ANQGSEA.

The DNA of the CDR3 is TGCAGCGTTGAAAAAGTAGGGGGAAAAAACATTCAGTACTTC. Translation: CSVEKVGGKNIQYF. The chain employs TRBV29-1 and TRBJ2-4; D may be TRBD1 (6 bases). V gave up 2 bases and J gave up 4 bases, with 12 bases separating them. This CDR3 contains 14 residues. Germline lookup yields CDR1 SQVTM and CDR2 ANQGSEA.